This TCR beta chain was captured in a study of T cells after posttransplantation cyclophosphamide. Regarding the study as a whole: Recipient CMV seropositivity and CMV reactivation strongly tracked TRB clonality. Later blood repertoires were often dominated by clones from the donor CD8+ memory compartment.

Control samples came 1 year after myeloablative marrow transplants with methotrexate plus calcineurin inhibitor. The CDR3 covers 14 residues. Looked up from germline, CDR1 is SGHDT and CDR2 is YYEEEE. V was shortened by 0 bases and J by 8 bases, with 14 bases between the two germline ends. A word on this clone: Its target is unknown.

Method: immunoSEQ multiplex PCR; TCRdb's copy keeps in-frame clones and lacks some. In the table there are about 21,000 clones, 70% to 90% of which are singletons. The rearrangement uses TRBV5-6 and TRBJ1-2; D is ambiguous. The receptor comes from a female patient aged 30-39 years who received an allogeneic stem cell transplant from an unrelated donor, was CMV-positive, and had acute and chronic GVHD. The graft donor may have given rise to some T cells. The sample consisted of PBMCs, taken 362 days after allogeneic stem cell transplant with calcineurin inhibitor and methotrexate. The DNA for the CDR3 is TGTGCCAGCAGCTTGGCGAGCTGGAGGGAAGGCTACACCTTC. As protein: CASSLASWREGYTF.